This TCR beta chain was recorded in a study of T cell responses to AZD1222 COVID-19 vaccine. About the research overall: Second-dose recipients at about 4 or about 12 weeks were treated as one pooled group.

Trimming removed 0 bases from V and 3 bases from J, with 12 bases in between. Germline V gene lookup returns CDR1 MNHEY and CDR2 SMNVEV (reference sequence). The CDR3 spans 15 residues. Here immunoSEQ multiplex PCR was the method, and the copy in TCRdb shows in-frame clones only, minus some. The sample has about 67,000 clones, around 84% seen once. Study-level results: Across spike, vaccine-associated CD4 TCRs were found, dominant at 160-218 and 743-854.

A note on this clone: As yet, its antigen is unknown.

The V gene is TRBV27, the J gene TRBJ2-7; possibly TRBD1 for D (7 bases). The sample in question was peripheral blood, obtained on day 0 of AZD1222 vaccination. The receptor was derived from an adult in good health. CDR3 nucleotides: TGTGCCAGCAGTTTATCTCCAGGGGGGAACTACGAGCAGTACTTC. As protein: CASSLSPGGNYEQYF.